The 30 T cell receptor beta chains reported below all come from one sample, sequenced in a study of T-cell memory formation after mild COVID-19. TCRdb called the 5' RACE reads again in MiXCR, with one record for every CDR3 protein. The sample shows about 350,000 distinct CDR3 sequences, approximately 14% of them seen only once. Input material: PBMCs or a T cell subset sorted from them (not recorded which). These TCRs come from a man aged 18 to 30 who had mild COVID-19 (a few samples of this study predate the infection). Cell type and time point are not known.

The J gene is TRBJ1-5, the V gene TRBV7-2; D unresolved. The CDR3 spans 14 residues. Germline V gene lookup returns CDR1 SGHTA and CDR2 FQGNSA. V was trimmed by 2 bases and J by 10 bases, leaving 15 bases between them. CDR3 bases: TGTGCCAGCAGCTTAAGACGGGAACATGGACCCCAGCATTTT. Amino acid sequence: CASSLRREHGPQHF.

Only a few counts were recorded for this clonotype. The chain is built from TRBV11-3 and TRBJ2-1; 9 bases are shared with TRBD2. Trimming took 5 bases from V and 6 from J; bases not matched to a gene: 11. This CDR3 comprises 16 residues. Germline CDR1 reads SGHNT; CDR2 reads YENEEA. CDR3 residues: CASSASLAGGPNEQFF. For the CDR3, the DNA is TGTGCCAGCAGCGCTTCTTTGGCGGGGGGGCCCAATGAGCAGTTCTTC.

In its sample, this clonotype was seen a few times. The chain joins TRBV18 to TRBJ2-3; TRBD1 might be the D (6 bases). Looked up from germline, CDR1 is KGHSH and CDR2 is LQKENI. The CDR3 consists of 15 residues. Trimming pared 1 base from V and 1 base from J, leaving 9 bases between. The DNA of the CDR3 is TGTGCCAGCTCACCACAGGGGGTTGGCACAGATACGCAGTATTTT. Its protein product is CASSPQGVGTDTQYF.

This clonotype has just a few counts. The germline gene is not matched at one end of the junction; a read error may be the cause. V is TRBV7-6 and J is TRBJ1-5, with 8 bases matching TRBD1. CDR1 SGHVS and CDR2 FNYEAQ come from the germline V gene. The CDR3 runs to 13 residues. Written as DNA, the CDR3 is TGTGCCAGCAGCTTTGGACAGGGCCAGCTCCAGCATTTT. It translates to CASSFGQGQLQHF. Variable domain in full (rest from reference TRBV7-6 and TRBJ1-5): GAGVSQSPRYKVTKRGQDVALRCDPISGHVSLYWYRQALGQGPEFLTYFNYEAQQDKSGLPNDRFSAERPEGSISTLTIQRTEQRDSAMYRCASSFGQGQLQHFGDGTRLSIL.

V and J are TRBV12-3 or TRBV12-4 and TRBJ2-4; D is unresolved. V was pared by 2 bases and J by 0 bases, with 2 bases between. The CDR3 has 13 amino acids. CDR3 bases: TGTGCCAGCAGTTTAATAGCCAAAAACATTCAGTACTTC. The encoded protein is CASSLIAKNIQYF.

This clonotype was observed a few times. The J gene is TRBJ1-1, the V gene TRBV5-1, with a possible D match to TRBD1 (5 bases). Trimming stripped 4 bases from V and 3 bases from J, with 16 bases between. The germline CDR1 and CDR2 sequences are SGHRS and YFSETQ. CDR3 length: 15 residues. CDR3 coding DNA: TGCGCCAGCAGCGAACCTTCGCGGGGGGACACTGAAGCTTTCTTT. Translation gives CASSEPSRGDTEAFF.

The chain recombines TRBV5-1 with TRBJ1-1; D not certain. The V end lost 5 bases, the J end lost 0 bases, and 11 bases lay between the germline ends. The CDR3 is 14 amino acids. Germline V lookup: CDR1 SGHRS, CDR2 YFSETQ. The CDR3 DNA follows: TGCGCCAGCAGAGTAAGCCCCTTGAACACTGAAGCTTTCTTT. It specifies CASRVSPLNTEAFF.

The sample holds a few counts of this clonotype. This chain connects TRBV20-1 to TRBJ2-5, with 9 bases matching TRBD2. V shed 3 bases, J shed 5 bases, and the junction held 10 bases outside the gene matches. Germline values: CDR1 DFQATT, CDR2 SNEGSKA (reference sequence). This CDR3 has 15 residues. The DNA for the CDR3 is TGCAGTGCTAGGGACGGGACTAGCCGAGGGGAGACCCAGTACTTC. Translating gives CSARDGTSRGETQYF.

This clonotype has just a few counts. The rearrangement uses TRBV20-1 and TRBJ2-3; 7 bases are shared with TRBD1. The CDR3 runs 12 residues. Germline-derived CDR1 and CDR2 are DFQATT and SNEGSKA (reference sequence). With V trimmed by 6 bases and J by 4 bases, 4 bases remained unmatched. Here the CDR3 reads CSASTGPDTQYF. CDR3 DNA: TGCAGTGCCTCGACAGGGCCAGATACGCAGTATTTT.

The chain links TRBV20-1 to TRBJ1-1; D gene unclear. Trimming shortened V by 0 bases and J by 4 bases, and 12 bases separated the two germline ends. The CDR3 has 14 residues. CDR1 DFQATT and CDR2 SNEGSKA come from the germline V gene (reference sequence). This chain's CDR3 is CSARDRSEGTEAFF. DNA for the CDR3: TGCAGTGCTAGAGATCGTTCGGAGGGCACTGAAGCTTTCTTT.

This clonotype was detected only a few times. The genes are TRBV6-5 and TRBJ1-4; perhaps TRBD1 as D (6 bases). The germline gives CDR1 MNHEY, CDR2 SVGAGI. V dropped 6 bases and J dropped 7 bases, with 15 bases sitting between them. The CDR3 totals 14 residues. The CDR3 loop reads CASRDGGQVEKLFF. CDR3 bases: TGTGCCAGCAGGGACGGGGGGCAAGTTGAAAAACTGTTTTTT.

The chain joins TRBV4-1 to TRBJ2-2; D not resolved. The CDR3 is 14 residues long. Germline V lookup: CDR1 MGHRA, CDR2 YSYEKL. With 5 bases removed from V and 4 bases from J, the gap between germline ends came to 11 bases. Here the CDR3 reads CASSYQESTGELFF. The CDR3 coding sequence is TGCGCCAGCAGCTATCAGGAAAGCACCGGGGAGCTGTTTTTT.

This clonotype was counted only a few times. This sequence joins TRBV3-1 and TRBJ2-1; D is perhaps TRBD1 (6 bases). This CDR3 is 15 amino acids long. V gave up 6 bases and J gave up 4 bases, with 16 bases separating them. Germline CDR1 and CDR2: LGHDT and YNNKEL (reference sequence). The CDR3 region has the DNA TGTGCCAGCAGAGGGACAACCCGAGCGTACAATGAGCAGTTCTTC. Translating it yields CASRGTTRAYNEQFF.

This clonotype appeared many times. The chain employs TRBV6-5 and TRBJ1-1, with D maybe TRBD1 (5 bases). CDR1 is MNHEY and CDR2 is SVGAGI in the germline V gene. V shed 0 bases and J shed 4 bases, with 12 bases lying between them. This CDR3 spans 15 amino acids. This chain's CDR3 is CASSYSVGGSTEAFF. The CDR3 DNA follows: TGTGCCAGCAGTTACTCGGTCGGGGGGAGCACTGAAGCTTTCTTT.

This clonotype was counted a few times. This chain joins TRBV4-2 and TRBJ2-7; 8 bases align to TRBD1. This CDR3 comprises 16 residues. Germline V lookup: CDR1 LGHNA, CDR2 YNFKEQ. Germline trimming cut 0 bases from V and 6 bases from J; bases unmatched to any gene: 10. CDR3 coding DNA: TGTGCCAGCAGCCAAGATCGGACAGGGCCCAGGGGCGAGCAGTACGTC. Translated: CASSQDRTGPRGEQYV.

This clonotype has a handful of counts. The rearrangement uses TRBV7-9 and TRBJ2-1, with TRBD2 matching 11 bases. With V trimmed by 6 bases and J by 0 bases, 10 bases remained unmatched. CDR1 is SEHNR, CDR2 FQNEAQ, per germline (reference sequence). The CDR3 is 18 amino acids. The chain's CDR3 is CASRFLAGGSDSYNEQFF. In DNA form, the CDR3 reads TGTGCCAGCAGGTTCCTAGCGGGGGGCTCAGACTCCTACAATGAGCAGTTCTTC. Variable domain in full (rest from reference TRBV7-9 and TRBJ2-1): DTGVSQNPRHKITKRGQNVTFRCDPISEHNRLYWYRQTLGQGPEFLTYFQNEAQLEKSRLLSDRFSAERPKGSFSTLEIQRTEQGDSAMYLCASRFLAGGSDSYNEQFFGPGTRLTVL.

This clonotype came up a few times. The chain has TRBV12-3 or TRBV12-4 and TRBJ2-2; 7 bases agree with TRBD1. J gave up 4 bases and V 4 bases, and 18 bases lay outside the gene matches. The CDR3 has 19 residues. The CDR3, as DNA: TGTGCCAGCAGTTCGGGGTTAATCAGGGGGTTCACGAGCACCGGGGAGCTGTTTTTT. The encoded protein is CASSSGLIRGFTSTGELFF.

The V call is TRBV7-9, the J call TRBJ2-1; D remains ambiguous. Germline CDR1 is SEHNR and CDR2 is FQNEAQ (reference sequence). Trimming stripped 8 bases from V and 3 bases from J, with 11 bases between. This CDR3 comprises 13 residues. The CDR3: CASWAGDYNEQFF. CDR3 nucleotides: TGTGCCAGCTGGGCAGGAGACTACAATGAGCAGTTCTTC.

This chain joins TRBV20-1 and TRBJ1-6; 8 bases map to TRBD1. The CDR3 loop spans 15 amino acids. The germline gives CDR1 DFQATT, CDR2 SNEGSKA (reference sequence). The ends lost 5 bases at V and 8 bases at J; junction bases unmatched: 11. The CDR3 reads CSASRNRGRDSPLHF. CDR3 nucleotides: TGCAGTGCTTCCAGAAACAGGGGGAGGGATTCACCCCTCCACTTT.

In its sample, this clonotype was seen a few times. V gene TRBV28 combines with J gene TRBJ2-5; D gene ambiguous. The CDR3 is made up of 13 amino acids. Trimming pared 3 bases from V and 2 bases from J, leaving 7 bases between. The V gene's germline CDR1 is MDHEN and CDR2 SYDVKM. CDR3 DNA: TGTGCCAGCAGTTTTCGCTGGCAAGAGACCCAGTACTTC. Its translation: CASSFRWQETQYF. The full variable domain, in which reference TRBV28 and TRBJ2-5 provide the parts outside the CDR3, is DVKVTQSSRYLVKRTGEKVFLECVQDMDHENMFWYRQDPGLGLRLIYFSYDVKMKEKGDIPEGYSVSREKKERFSLILESASTNQTSMYLCASSFRWQETQYFGPGTRLLVL.

CDR3 sequence: CASSQDIVGRRLETQYF. Here the CDR3 DNA reads TGTGCCAGCAGCCAAGATATAGTCGGAAGGAGATTAGAGACCCAGTACTTC. This chain uses TRBV14 with TRBJ2-5; D is unclear. CDR3 length: 17 residues. The V end lost 0 bases, the J end lost 4 bases, and 18 bases lay between the germline ends. Germline CDR1 and CDR2: SGHDN and FVKESK.

The chain carries TRBV4-1 and TRBJ1-1; D is unresolved. The CDR3 is made up of 17 amino acids. Trimming cost V 0 bases and J 0 bases, with 14 bases left between them. Germline-derived CDR1 and CDR2 are MGHRA and YSYEKL. The CDR3 DNA is TGCGCCAGCAGCCAAGATCCCCGGCGGCCACTGAACACTGAAGCTTTCTTT. Its translation: CASSQDPRRPLNTEAFF.

This clonotype was observed at least ten times. The chain links TRBV11-2 to TRBJ2-3, with 9 nucleotides matching TRBD2. The V gene end was trimmed by 5 bases and the J gene end by 5 bases; junction bases not matched to a gene: 5. The CDR3 consists of 14 residues. Germline V gene data show CDR1 as SGHAT and CDR2 as FQNNGV. The CDR3 sequence: CASSPSGGRDTQYF. CDR3 DNA: TGTGCCAGCAGCCCCAGCGGGGGGCGAGATACGCAGTATTTT.

The genes are TRBV2 and TRBJ2-5; 10 nucleotides align to TRBD1. The CDR3 runs 14 residues. CDR1 is SNHLY, CDR2 FYNNEI, per germline. With 6 bases clipped from V and 5 bases from J, the junction kept 6 bases outside the gene matches. CDR3 amino acids: CASRAGTGEETQYF. CDR3 DNA: TGTGCCAGCAGAGCCGGGACAGGGGAGGAGACCCAGTACTTC.

J is TRBJ2-5 and V is TRBV4-1; TRBD2 agrees at 8 bases. The germline CDR1 and CDR2 sequences are MGHRA and YSYEKL. Trimming at V came to 0 bases and at J to 4 bases, leaving 10 bases not matched to a gene. The CDR3 is 17 amino acids. CDR3 amino acids: CASSQEGRGAPGETQYF. The CDR3 bases are TGCGCCAGCAGCCAAGAAGGGCGGGGGGCCCCCGGAGAGACCCAGTACTTC.

This chain links TRBV7-9 with TRBJ2-7, with 7 bases identical to TRBD1. CDR1 and CDR2 from the germline V gene are SEHNR and FQNEAQ (reference sequence). The V segment lost 5 bases and the J segment 8 bases; nucleotides outside the gene matches: 12. The CDR3 consists of 14 residues. CDR3 loop: CASSKTGTSTQQYF. CDR3 in DNA: TGTGCCAGCAGCAAGACAGGGACGTCTACGCAGCAGTACTTC.

The V and J genes are TRBV27 and TRBJ2-3; TRBD2 aligns across 10 bases. The V and J ends lost 3 bases and 6 bases, in that order; junction bases with no gene match: 6. CDR3 length: 15 residues. From germline, CDR1 is MNHEY and CDR2 SMNVEV (reference sequence). The CDR3 protein is CASSFERGGMDTQYF. CDR3 DNA: TGTGCCAGCAGTTTTGAGCGGGGGGGCATGGATACGCAGTATTTT.

The chain has TRBV12-3 or TRBV12-4 and TRBJ1-2; D gene uncertain. Trimming took off 6 bases at V and 4 bases at J, with 12 bases between the two ends. This CDR3 spans 13 amino acids. The CDR3 loop reads CASSRARAYGYTF. In DNA, the CDR3 is TGTGCCAGCAGCCGGGCGCGGGCCTATGGCTACACCTTC.

This clonotype was counted only a few times. This chain links TRBV12-3 or TRBV12-4 with TRBJ2-7, with a possible D match to TRBD2 (5 bases). This CDR3 comprises 15 residues. The CDR3 region has the DNA TGTGCCAGCAGCTTAGGACTGGCGAGCTCCTACGAGCAGTACGTC. Its protein is CASSLGLASSYEQYV.

The chain is built from TRBV20-1 and TRBJ1-1; D gene ambiguous. Germline V gene lookup returns CDR1 DFQATT and CDR2 SNEGSKA (reference sequence). V shed 2 bases and J shed 7 bases, with 11 bases lying between them. The CDR3 runs to 12 residues. The CDR3 is CSARPKGIEAFF. CDR3 coding DNA: TGCAGTGCTAGACCCAAGGGCATTGAAGCTTTCTTT.